This entry concerns a single T cell receptor (beta chain). The data derive from a study of monozygotic twins with inflammatory bowel disease. After re-calling the 5' RACE reads, TCRdb lists one entry per CDR3 protein, DNA absent. The sample table includes about 160,000 distinct CDR3 sequences. This CDR3 comprises 15 residues. The specimen was blood. This receptor was identified in a human donor with ulcerative colitis or Crohn's disease, or a healthy co-twin of an affected twin (not recorded which). The chain links TRBV21-1 to TRBJ1-2; TCRdb lists TRBD1, though no DNA is available to test this call. TRBV21-1 represents a pseudogene. The CDR3 sequence: CASRDGTGENYGYTF.